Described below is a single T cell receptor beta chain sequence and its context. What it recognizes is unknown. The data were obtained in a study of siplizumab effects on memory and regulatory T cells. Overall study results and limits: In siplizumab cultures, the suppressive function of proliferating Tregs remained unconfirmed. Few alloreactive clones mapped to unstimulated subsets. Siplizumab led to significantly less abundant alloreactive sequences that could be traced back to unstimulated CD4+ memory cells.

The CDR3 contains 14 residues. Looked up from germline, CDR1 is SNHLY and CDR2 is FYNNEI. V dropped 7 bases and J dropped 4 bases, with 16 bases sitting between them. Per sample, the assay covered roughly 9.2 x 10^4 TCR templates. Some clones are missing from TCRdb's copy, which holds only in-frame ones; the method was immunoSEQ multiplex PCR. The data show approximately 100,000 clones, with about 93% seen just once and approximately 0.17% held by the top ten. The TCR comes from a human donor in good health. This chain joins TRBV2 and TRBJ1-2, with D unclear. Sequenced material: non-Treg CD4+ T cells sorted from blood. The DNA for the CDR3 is TGTGCCAGCATGACCCCGCGCAAGGGCTATGGCTACACCTTC. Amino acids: CASMTPRKGYGYTF. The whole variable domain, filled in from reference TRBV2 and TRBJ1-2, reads EPEVTQTPSHQVTQMGQEVILRCVPISNHLYFYWYRQILGQKVEFLVSFYNNEISEKSEIFDDQFSVERPDGSNFTLKIRSTKLEDSAMYFCASMTPRKGYGYTFGSGTRLTVV.